The count of the clone carrying this T cell receptor beta chain is one. Its antigen is unknown. In the PCR, 60 Vbeta and 13 Jbeta primers were used. This table comes from immunoSEQ multiplex PCR, and its TCRdb copy is limited to in-frame clones, with some not included. The repertoire includes under 200,000 clones, around 79% of them detected once, and about 4.4% sits in the top ten. These data are taken from a study of cytomegalovirus exposure and HLA in healthy donors. Study results and caveats: For most TCR beta V segments, an earlier analysis put the productive rate at about 87% or about 30% of the time.

The CDR3 totals 14 residues. The junction had 3 bases not matched to a gene; V was cut back by 0 bases and J by 5 bases. The V gene's germline CDR1 is SGDLS and CDR2 YYNGEE. The TCR originated in a woman in her twenties or thirties in good health and CMV-seropositive. This chain links TRBV9 with TRBJ2-3; TRBD2 matches at 7 bases. Sequencing was performed on PBMCs. CDR3 amino acids: CASSVGLARDTQYF. The CDR3 nucleotides read TGTGCCAGCAGCGTAGGACTAGCTCGAGATACGCAGTATTTT.